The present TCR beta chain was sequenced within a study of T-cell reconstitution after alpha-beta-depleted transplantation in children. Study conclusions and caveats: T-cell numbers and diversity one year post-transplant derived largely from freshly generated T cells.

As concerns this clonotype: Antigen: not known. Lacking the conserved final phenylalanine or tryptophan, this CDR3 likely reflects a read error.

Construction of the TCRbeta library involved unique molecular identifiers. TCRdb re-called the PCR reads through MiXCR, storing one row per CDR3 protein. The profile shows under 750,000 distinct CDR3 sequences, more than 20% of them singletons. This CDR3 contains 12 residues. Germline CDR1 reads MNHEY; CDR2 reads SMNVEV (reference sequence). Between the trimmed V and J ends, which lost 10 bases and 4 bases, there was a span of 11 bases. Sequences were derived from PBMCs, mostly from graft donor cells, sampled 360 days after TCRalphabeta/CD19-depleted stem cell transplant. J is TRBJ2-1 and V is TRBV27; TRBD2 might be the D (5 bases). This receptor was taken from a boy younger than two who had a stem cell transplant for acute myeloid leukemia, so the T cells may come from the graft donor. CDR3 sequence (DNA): TGTGCCACCGGCCGGACTTACAATGAGCAGTTCATC. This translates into CATGRTYNEQFI.